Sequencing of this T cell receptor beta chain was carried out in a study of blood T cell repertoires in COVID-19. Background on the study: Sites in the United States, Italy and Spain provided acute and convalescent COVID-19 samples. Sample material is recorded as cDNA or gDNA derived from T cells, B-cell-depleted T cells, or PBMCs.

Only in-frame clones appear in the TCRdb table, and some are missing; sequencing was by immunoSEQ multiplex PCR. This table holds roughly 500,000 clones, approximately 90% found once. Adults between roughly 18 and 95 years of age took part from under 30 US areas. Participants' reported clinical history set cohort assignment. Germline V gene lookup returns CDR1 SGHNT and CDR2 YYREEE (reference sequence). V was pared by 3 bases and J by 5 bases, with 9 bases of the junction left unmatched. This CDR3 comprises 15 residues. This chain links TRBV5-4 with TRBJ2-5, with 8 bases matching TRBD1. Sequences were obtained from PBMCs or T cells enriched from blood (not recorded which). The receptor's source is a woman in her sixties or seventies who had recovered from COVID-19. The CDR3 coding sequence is TGTGCCAGCAGCTATTCCCAGGGGGCGGGGGAGACCCAGTACTTC. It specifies CASSYSQGAGETQYF. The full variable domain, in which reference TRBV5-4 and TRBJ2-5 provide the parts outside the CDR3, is ETGVTQSPTHLIKTRGQQVTLRCSSQSGHNTVSWYQQALGQGPQFIFQYYREEENGRGNFPPRFSGLQFPNYSSELNVNALELDDSALYLCASSYSQGAGETQYFGPGTRLLVL.